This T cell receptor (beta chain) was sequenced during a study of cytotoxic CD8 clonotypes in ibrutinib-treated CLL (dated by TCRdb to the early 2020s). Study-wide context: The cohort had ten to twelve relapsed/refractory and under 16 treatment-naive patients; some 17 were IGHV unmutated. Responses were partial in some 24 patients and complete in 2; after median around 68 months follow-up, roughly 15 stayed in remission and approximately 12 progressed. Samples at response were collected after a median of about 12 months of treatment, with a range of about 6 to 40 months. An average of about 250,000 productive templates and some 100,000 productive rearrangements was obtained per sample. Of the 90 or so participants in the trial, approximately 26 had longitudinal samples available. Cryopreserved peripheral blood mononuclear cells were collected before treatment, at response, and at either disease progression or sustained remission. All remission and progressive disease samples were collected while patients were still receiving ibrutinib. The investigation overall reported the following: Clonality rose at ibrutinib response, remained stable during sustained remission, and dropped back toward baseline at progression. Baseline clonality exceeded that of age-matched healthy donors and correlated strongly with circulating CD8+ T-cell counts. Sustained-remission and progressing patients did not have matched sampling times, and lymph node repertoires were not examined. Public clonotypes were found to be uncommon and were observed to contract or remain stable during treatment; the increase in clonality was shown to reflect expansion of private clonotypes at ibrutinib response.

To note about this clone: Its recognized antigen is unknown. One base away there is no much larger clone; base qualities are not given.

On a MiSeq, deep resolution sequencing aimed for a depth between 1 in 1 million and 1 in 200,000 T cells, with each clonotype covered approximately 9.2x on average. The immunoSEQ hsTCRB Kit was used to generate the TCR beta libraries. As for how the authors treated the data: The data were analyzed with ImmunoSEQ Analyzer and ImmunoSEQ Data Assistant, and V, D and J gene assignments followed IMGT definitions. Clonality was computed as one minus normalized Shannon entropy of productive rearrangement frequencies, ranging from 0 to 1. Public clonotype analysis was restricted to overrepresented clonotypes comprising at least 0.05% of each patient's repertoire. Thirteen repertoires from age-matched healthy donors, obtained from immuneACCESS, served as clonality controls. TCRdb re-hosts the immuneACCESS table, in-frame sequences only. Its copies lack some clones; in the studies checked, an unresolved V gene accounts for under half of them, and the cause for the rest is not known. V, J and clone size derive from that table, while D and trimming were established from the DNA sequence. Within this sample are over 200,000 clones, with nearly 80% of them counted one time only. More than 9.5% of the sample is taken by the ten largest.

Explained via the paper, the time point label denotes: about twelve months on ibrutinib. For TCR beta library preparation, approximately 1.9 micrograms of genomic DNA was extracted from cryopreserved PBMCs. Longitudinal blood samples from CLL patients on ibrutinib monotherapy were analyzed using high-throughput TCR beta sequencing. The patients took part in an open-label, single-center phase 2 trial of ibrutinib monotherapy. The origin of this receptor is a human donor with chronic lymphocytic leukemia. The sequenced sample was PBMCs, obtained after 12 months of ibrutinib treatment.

The nucleotides read TGTGCCAGCAGCTATGGGGCTAACTATGGCTACACCTTC. This yields the protein CASSYGANYGYTF. The chain is assembled from TRBV9 and TRBJ1-2, with the D gene uncertain. The CDR3 covers 13 residues, taking in both the cysteine and the phenylalanine. CDR3 DNA is the only sequence kept; it has 39 bases, read in frame from the first base. Trimming removed 4 bases from V and 0 bases from J, leaving 7 bases between the germline ends. CDR1 and CDR2 are drawn from the germline V gene: SGDLS, YYNGEE.